This T cell receptor (beta chain) was sequenced for a study of cytomegalovirus exposure and HLA in healthy donors. CDR3 size: 19 residues. The V gene end was trimmed by 5 bases and the J gene end by 4 bases; junction bases not matched to a gene: 13. Germline CDR1 reads SGHTA; CDR2 reads FQGNSA. Researchers ran the PCR with 60 Vbeta and 13 Jbeta primers. The method was immunoSEQ multiplex PCR; TCRdb's version includes in-frame clones alone and lacks a portion of them. The repertoire holds 110,000 to 150,000 clones, with 78% as singletons. Sequenced material: PBMCs. The source of this sequence is a female donor in good health and CMV-seronegative. V is TRBV7-2 and J is TRBJ2-2; 13 bases map to TRBD2. The CDR3 protein is CASSPKGLAGQVPTGELFF. Written as DNA, the CDR3 is TGTGCCAGCAGCCCTAAGGGACTAGCGGGGCAAGTACCCACCGGGGAGCTGTTTTTT.